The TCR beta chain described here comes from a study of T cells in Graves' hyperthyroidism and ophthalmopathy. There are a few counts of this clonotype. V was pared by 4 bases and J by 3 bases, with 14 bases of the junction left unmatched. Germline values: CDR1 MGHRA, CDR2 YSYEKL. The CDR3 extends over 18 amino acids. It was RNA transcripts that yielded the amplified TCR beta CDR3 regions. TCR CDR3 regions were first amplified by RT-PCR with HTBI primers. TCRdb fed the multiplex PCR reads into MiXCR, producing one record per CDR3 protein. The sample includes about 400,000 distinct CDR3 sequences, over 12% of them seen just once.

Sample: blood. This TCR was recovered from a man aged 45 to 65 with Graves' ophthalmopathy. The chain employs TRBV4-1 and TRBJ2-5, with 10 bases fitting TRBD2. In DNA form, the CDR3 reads TGCGCCAGCAGCCGCCTAGCGGGAGAATTGAAACATAAAGAGACCCAGTACTTC. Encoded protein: CASSRLAGELKHKETQYF.